This T cell receptor (beta chain) was sequenced during a study of shared clonotypes between healthy human individuals. Findings and limits, study-wide: Relative to clonotypes present in all four donors, those not shared had lower generation probabilities. Having only a few donors restricted how much genetic and exposure-history diversity was captured. Memory subsets generally showed lower estimated richness than naive subsets.

Germline CDR1 is SGHVS and CDR2 is FNYEAQ. CDR3 length: 15 residues. Trimming cost V 6 bases and J 0 bases, with 12 bases left between them. Methods used by the authors: Filtering of immunoSEQ junctional sequences could not match full-length read filtering. TCRdb's copy holds only in-frame clones and misses some; the assay was immunoSEQ multiplex PCR. That table is the source of V, J and clone size, and D and trimming were worked out from the DNA. The table lists 300,000 or so clones, roughly 70% of them singletons. In its sample, this clone was seen once. Its antigen remains unknown. The chain employs TRBV7-6 and TRBJ2-1; D gene ambiguous. The sequenced sample consisted of memory CD4+ T cells sorted from blood. The subset here: CD45RA-negative fraction. The sequence was collected from a man aged 30 to 39 in good health. The DNA for the CDR3 is TGTGCCAGCAGTTCGACTGAGAGCTCCTACAATGAGCAGTTCTTC. This encodes CASSSTESSYNEQFF.